This TCR beta chain was identified during a study of cytomegalovirus exposure and HLA in healthy donors. In germline, CDR1 is SGHTA, CDR2 FQGNSA. The CDR3 is 13 amino acids. V was pared by 10 bases and J by 8 bases, with 20 bases between. A multiplex PCR was run with 60 Vbeta primers and 13 Jbeta primers. Data came from immunoSEQ multiplex PCR; TCRdb stores just in-frame clones and leaves some out. This listing includes about 160,000 clones. V is TRBV7-2 and J is TRBJ1-2; D perhaps matches TRBD1 (5 bases). The sequenced sample consisted of PBMCs. The TCR comes from a woman in her forties or fifties in good health and CMV-seronegative. The CDR3 spells CATHLFGGLGYTF. In DNA form, the CDR3 reads TGTGCCACCCATTTATTCGGGGGATTGGGCTACACCTTC.